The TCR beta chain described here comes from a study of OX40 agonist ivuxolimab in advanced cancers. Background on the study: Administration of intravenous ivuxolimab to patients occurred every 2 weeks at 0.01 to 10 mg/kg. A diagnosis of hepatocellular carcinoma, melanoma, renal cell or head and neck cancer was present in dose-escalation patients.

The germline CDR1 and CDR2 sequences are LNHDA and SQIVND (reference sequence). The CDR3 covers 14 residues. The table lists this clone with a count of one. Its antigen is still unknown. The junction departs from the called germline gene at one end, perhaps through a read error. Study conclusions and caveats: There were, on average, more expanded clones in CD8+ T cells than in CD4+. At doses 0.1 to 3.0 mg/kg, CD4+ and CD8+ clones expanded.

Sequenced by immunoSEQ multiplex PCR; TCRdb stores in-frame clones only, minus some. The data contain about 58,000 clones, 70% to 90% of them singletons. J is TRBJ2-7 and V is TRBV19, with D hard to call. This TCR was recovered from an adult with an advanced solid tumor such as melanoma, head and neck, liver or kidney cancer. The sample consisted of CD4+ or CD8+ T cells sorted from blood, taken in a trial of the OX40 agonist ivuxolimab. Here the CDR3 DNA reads TGTGCCACTAGTGAGAGCGTAAGCTCCTACGAGCAGTACTTC. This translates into CATSESVSSYEQYF.